This T cell receptor beta chain originates from a study of metastatic and nonmetastatic thyroid tumors. The entire patient cohort was treatment-naive prior to thyroid surgery. TCRdb used MiXCR to call clones anew from the PCR reads. The sample yields roughly 53,000 clones, approximately 20% seen once. The sample holds many counts of this clone. Germline-derived CDR1 and CDR2 are MNHNS and SASEGT. The V end lost 4 bases, the J end lost 0 bases, and 6 bases lay between the germline ends. CDR3 size: 14 residues. The chain links TRBV6-1 to TRBJ2-2; no clear D gene. The TCR originated in a female donor with papillary thyroid cancer or a benign thyroid nodule (not recorded which). Some clones in this sample may be carry-over from other donors' samples. The sequencing input was blood. The CDR3 nucleotides read TGTGCCAGCAGTGCAATCTCGAACACCGGGGAGCTGTTTTTT. Translated, it gives CASSAISNTGELFF.